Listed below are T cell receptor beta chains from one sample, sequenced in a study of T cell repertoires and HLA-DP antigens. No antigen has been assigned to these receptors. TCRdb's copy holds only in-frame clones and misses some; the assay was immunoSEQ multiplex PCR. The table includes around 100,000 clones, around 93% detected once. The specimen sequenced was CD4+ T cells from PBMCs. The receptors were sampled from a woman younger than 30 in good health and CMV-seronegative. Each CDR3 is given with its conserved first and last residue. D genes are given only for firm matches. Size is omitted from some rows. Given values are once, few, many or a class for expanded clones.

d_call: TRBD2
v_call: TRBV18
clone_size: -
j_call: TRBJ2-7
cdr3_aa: CASSPRGLAGGSSYEQYF
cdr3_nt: TGTGCCAGCTCACCCAGGGGACTAGCGGGAGGGAGCTCCTACGAGCAGTACTTC

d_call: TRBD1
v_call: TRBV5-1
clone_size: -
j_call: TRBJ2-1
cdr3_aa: CASRYGAGTGGYNEQFF
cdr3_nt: TGCGCCAGCAGATATGGGGCCGGGACAGGGGGCTACAATGAGCAGTTCTTC

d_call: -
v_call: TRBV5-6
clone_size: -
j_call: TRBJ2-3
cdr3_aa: CASSGRDTQYF
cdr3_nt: TGTGCCAGCAGCGGTAGAGATACGCAGTATTTT

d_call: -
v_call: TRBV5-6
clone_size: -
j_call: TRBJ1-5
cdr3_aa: CASSKWTVGEPQHF
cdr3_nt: TGTGCCAGCAGTAAGTGGACGGTCGGGGAGCCCCAGCATTTT

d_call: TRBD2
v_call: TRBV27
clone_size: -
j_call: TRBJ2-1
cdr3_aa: CASSLPSGRAMWEQFF
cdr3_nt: TGTGCCAGCAGTTTACCCAGCGGGAGGGCGATGTGGGAGCAGTTCTTC

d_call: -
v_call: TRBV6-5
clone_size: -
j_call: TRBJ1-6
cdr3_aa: CASSYGGVRSPLHF
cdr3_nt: TGTGCCAGCAGTTACGGTGGAGTCCGGTCACCCCTCCACTTT

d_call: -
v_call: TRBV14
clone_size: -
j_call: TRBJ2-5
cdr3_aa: CASSLRVQETQYF
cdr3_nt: TGTGCCAGCAGCCTCCGGGTTCAAGAGACCCAGTACTTC

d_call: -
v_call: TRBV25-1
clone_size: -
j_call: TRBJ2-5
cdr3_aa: CASSDPDRSQETQYF
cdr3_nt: TGTGCCAGCAGTGACCCTGACAGGTCCCAAGAGACCCAGTACTTC

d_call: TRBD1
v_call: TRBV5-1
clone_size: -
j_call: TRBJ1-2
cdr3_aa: CASSSTGDYGYTF
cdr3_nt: TGCGCCAGCAGCTCGACAGGGGACTATGGCTACACCTTC

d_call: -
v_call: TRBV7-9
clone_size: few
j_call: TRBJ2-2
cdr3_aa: CASSLGREASGELFF
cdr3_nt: TGTGCCAGCAGCTTAGGGCGGGAAGCGAGTGGGGAGCTGTTTTTT

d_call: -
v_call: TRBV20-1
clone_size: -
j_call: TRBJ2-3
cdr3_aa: CSARGPYDQYF
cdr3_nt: TGCAGTGCTAGAGGCCCGTACGACCAGTATTTT

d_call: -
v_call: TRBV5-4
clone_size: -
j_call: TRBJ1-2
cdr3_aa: CASSSLSPGTSYGYTF
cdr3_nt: TGTGCCAGCAGCTCACTCTCCCCGGGAACTTCCTATGGCTACACCTTC

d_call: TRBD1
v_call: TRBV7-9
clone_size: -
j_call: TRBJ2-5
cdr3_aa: CASSLTGQRGETQYF
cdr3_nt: TGTGCCAGCAGCTTAACGGGACAGCGAGGGGAGACCCAGTACTTC

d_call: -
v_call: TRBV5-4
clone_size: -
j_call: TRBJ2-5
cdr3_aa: CASSPDSGKQETQYF
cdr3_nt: TGTGCCAGCAGCCCGGACAGCGGTAAACAAGAGACCCAGTACTTC

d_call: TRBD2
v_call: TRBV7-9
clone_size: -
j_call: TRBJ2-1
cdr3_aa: CASSLVGEGEQFF
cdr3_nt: TGTGCCAGCAGCTTAGTGGGGGAGGGTGAGCAGTTCTTC

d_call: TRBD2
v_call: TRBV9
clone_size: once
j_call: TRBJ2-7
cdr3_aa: CASSPFGFSGRAGEQYF
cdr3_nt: TGTGCCAGCAGCCCATTCGGCTTTAGCGGGAGGGCCGGGGAGCAGTACTTC

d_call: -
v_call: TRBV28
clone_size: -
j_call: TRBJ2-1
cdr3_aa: CASSLHGAGNNEQFF
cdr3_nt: TGTGCCAGCAGCCTGCACGGGGCGGGCAACAATGAGCAGTTCTTC

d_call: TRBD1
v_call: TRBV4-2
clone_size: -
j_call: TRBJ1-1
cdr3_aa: CASSHKIRDRGRNTEAFF
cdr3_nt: TGTGCCAGCAGCCATAAGATCCGGGACAGGGGCCGGAACACTGAAGCTTTCTTT

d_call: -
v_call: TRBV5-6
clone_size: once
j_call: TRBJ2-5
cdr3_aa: CASNTGLETQYF
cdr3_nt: TGTGCCAGCAACACAGGGTTGGAGACCCAGTACTTC

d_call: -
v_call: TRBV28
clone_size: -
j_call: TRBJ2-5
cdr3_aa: CASSLSQGPSQETQYF
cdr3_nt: TGTGCCAGCAGTTTATCACAGGGACCATCCCAAGAGACCCAGTACTTC

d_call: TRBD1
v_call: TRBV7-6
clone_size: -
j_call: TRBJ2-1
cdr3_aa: CASSLEGTGQGVWYNEQFF
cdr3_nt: TGTGCCAGCAGCTTAGAAGGGACCGGGCAGGGGGTTTGGTACAATGAGCAGTTCTTC